This T cell receptor (beta chain) appears in the sequencing data of a study of a mutant IDH1 vaccine in newly diagnosed glioma (dated by TCRdb to the early 2020s). For context, the study as a whole: Patients were given eight vaccinations, in weeks 1, 3, 5, 7, 11, 15, 19 and 23, which matched visits V03 through V10. Vaccination began 4-6 weeks after radiotherapy alone, or alongside temozolomide cycles in the chemotherapy-containing groups. Of the 25 to 35 patients who were treated, about 62% were male and approximately 40% were female, and the mean age was about 40 years. Prior to enrollment, patients had been given standard therapy consisting of radiotherapy alone, temozolomide alone, or radiochemotherapy with temozolomide, with the combination given to most patients. Peripheral blood was drawn at six visits: V03 (baseline), V05, V07, V10, V12 and V13. Longitudinal TCRB deep sequencing was done for some 26 treated patients, wherever samples were available for exploratory analyses.

According to the study, the label for this sample's time point signals: week 23, last vaccination. Each vaccine dose was 300 ug of a 20-mer mutant IDH1 peptide in Montanide, given subcutaneously with topical imiquimod. Donors had newly diagnosed WHO grade 3 or 4 IDH1-mutant astrocytomas with loss of nuclear ATRX. The samples were drawn from NOA16, a multicentre, single-arm, open-label phase I trial in Germany that tested a mutant IDH1 peptide vaccine in humans for the first time. The DNeasy Blood and Tissue Kit was used to extract genomic DNA from EDTA blood for TCRB sequencing. In regard to this clone: The target of this receptor is not known. Base qualities are missing; no much larger clone stands one base away.

Libraries were constructed by the immunoSEQ multiplex PCR assay. Following the manufacturer's protocol, the hsTCRB Kit was used to amplify rearranged TCR beta chain sequences. Sequencing of TCRB libraries was carried out on an Illumina MiSeq. On the authors' methods: Demultiplexing, trimming and gene mapping were performed with the kit vendor's proprietary platform. The immuneACCESS repertoire file appears here via TCRdb, limited to in-frame rearrangements. These files lack a portion of the clones; in checked studies, under half of the deficit traces to unresolved V genes, and the cause of the others is not known. That table furnishes V, J and clone size, whereas the DNA furnished D and trimming. The sample table contains 60,000 to 100,000 clones; only one count was recorded for approximately 85% of them. 0.7% to 0.95% of the sample belongs to the ten largest clones. The cysteine opens and the phenylalanine closes a CDR3 of 15 amino acids. The only DNA kept is the CDR3, 45 bases in frame from the first base. Cut back by 4 bases and 0 bases, the V and J ends lie 11 bases apart. CDR1 and CDR2, per the germline V gene, are SGHRS and YFSETQ.

The full study reports these points: PBMC samples for TCRB deep sequencing were selected based on availability. No apparent relationship was observed between pseudoprogression and alterations in the top peripheral T cell clonotypes detected by TCRB sequencing. Immune responses induced by the vaccine were seen in 90% to 95% of patients across multiple MHC alleles. It was noted by the authors that analyses of patient blood samples could not be reproduced owing to sample limitations.

The sequenced sample was PBMCs, obtained from a glioma patient whose treatment included an IDH1 peptide vaccine. This receptor was taken from a woman in her fifties or sixties with glioma. Rearrangement joined TRBV5-1 to TRBJ1-3; a weak D assignment points to TRBD1 (6 bases agree). The CDR3 protein is CASSLQGHSGNTIYF. The DNA sequence reads TGCGCCAGCAGCCTACAGGGACACTCTGGAAACACCATATATTTT.